One T cell receptor (beta chain) is described in this entry. TCRdb fed the 5' RACE reads into MiXCR, producing one record per CDR3 protein. The sample includes around 240,000 distinct CDR3 sequences, 7% of them seen just once. The CDR3 runs 14 residues. Trimming removed 2 bases from V and 5 bases from J, with 12 bases in between. Germline V gene lookup returns CDR1 KGHSH and CDR2 LQKENI. These data come from a study of identical twins. The data also belong to a second study, concerning yellow fever vaccine responses in identical twins.

The source material was memory (CD45RO+) T cells sorted from blood. This TCR came from a woman under 30 in good health. This chain joins TRBV18 and TRBJ1-2; TRBD1 is a possible D gene (6 bases). The CDR3 reads CASSPDGQTYGYTF. CDR3 coding DNA: TGTGCCAGCTCACCAGATGGACAGACATATGGCTACACCTTC. The full variable domain, its missing parts supplied by reference TRBV18 and TRBJ1-2, is NAGVMQNPRHLVRRRGQEARLRCSPMKGHSHVYWYRQLPEEGLKFMVYLQKENIIDESGMPKERFSAEFPKEGPSILRIQQVVRGDSAAYFCASSPDGQTYGYTFGSGTRLTVV.